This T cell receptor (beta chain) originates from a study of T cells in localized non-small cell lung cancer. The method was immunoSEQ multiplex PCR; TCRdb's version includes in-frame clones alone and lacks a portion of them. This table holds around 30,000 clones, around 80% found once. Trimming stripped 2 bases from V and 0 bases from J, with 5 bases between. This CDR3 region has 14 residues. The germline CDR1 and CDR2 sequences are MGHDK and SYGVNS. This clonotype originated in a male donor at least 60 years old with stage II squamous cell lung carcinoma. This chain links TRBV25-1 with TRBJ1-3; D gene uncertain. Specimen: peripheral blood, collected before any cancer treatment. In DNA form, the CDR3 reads TGTGCCAGCAGTGAACCCCACTCTGGAAACACCATATATTTT. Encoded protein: CASSEPHSGNTIYF.